The 14 T cell receptor beta chains listed next were all sequenced from one sample in a study of shared clonotypes between healthy human individuals. TCRdb keeps only in-frame clones here, not all; method: immunoSEQ multiplex PCR. This sample has about 680,000 clones, with about two thirds found just once. Source material: memory CD4+ T cells sorted from blood. The subset: CD45RA-negative fraction. The source is a woman aged 25 to 39 in good health.

This chain links TRBV6-9 with TRBJ2-5, with D tentatively TRBD1 (5 bases). The V gene's germline CDR1 is MNHGY and CDR2 SVAAGI. Between the trimmed V and J ends, which lost 10 bases and 3 bases, there was a span of 9 bases. The CDR3 runs to 11 residues. CDR3 sequence: CANRREETQYF. Here the CDR3 DNA reads TGTGCCAACCGCAGGGAAGAGACCCAGTACTTC.

To note about this clone: Within the sample, other DNA sequences also encode this same CDR3. The rearrangement uses TRBV18 and TRBJ2-1, with 10 positions matching TRBD2. With V trimmed by 3 bases and J by 8 bases, 4 bases remained unmatched. The germline CDR1 and CDR2 sequences are KGHSH and LQKENI. The CDR3 sequence is 14 residues long. DNA of the CDR3: TGTGCCAGCTCACCGAGGCTAGCGGGAGATGAGCAGTTCTTC. Residues: CASSPRLAGDEQFF.

The chain is built from TRBV5-1 and TRBJ2-1; TRBD2 might be the D (5 bases). CDR3 size: 14 residues. Germline assignment: CDR1 SGHRS and CDR2 YFSETQ. V lost 0 bases to trimming and J lost 5 bases, with 9 bases between them. The CDR3 DNA is TGCGCCAGCAGCTTGGTGCTAGCAAACAATGAGCAGTTCTTC. Its translation: CASSLVLANNEQFF.

This chain links TRBV4-1 with TRBJ2-1; 10 bases fit TRBD2. CDR1 MGHRA and CDR2 YSYEKL come from the germline V gene. CDR3 length: 16 residues. V shed 4 bases, J shed 2 bases, and the junction held 5 bases outside the gene matches. CDR3 sequence (DNA): TGCGCCAGCAGCCGAAATAGCGGGAGGCCCTACAATGAGCAGTTCTTC. This codes for CASSRNSGRPYNEQFF.

The sample holds one count of this clone. The rearrangement links TRBV11-3 to TRBJ2-1; 8 bases match TRBD1. CDR1 is SGHNT and CDR2 is YENEEA in the germline V gene. Trimming took 5 bases from V and 8 from J; bases not matched to a gene: 8. The length of the CDR3 is 14 residues. In DNA form, the CDR3 reads TGTGCCAGCAGCCGAACTACAGGGGGGCATGAGCAGTTCTTC. Translation: CASSRTTGGHEQFF. Supplemented by reference TRBV11-3 and TRBJ2-1, the full variable domain reads EAGVVQSPRYKIIEKKQPVAFWCNPISGHNTLYWYLQNLGQGPELLIRYENEEAVDDSQLPKDRFSAERLKGVDSTLKIQPAELGDSAVYLCASSRTTGGHEQFFGPGTRLTVL.

Here the CDR3 reads CASRFDRGLPYEQYF. CDR3 nucleotides: TGTGCCAGCAGATTCGACAGGGGGCTTCCCTACGAGCAGTACTTC. The chain links TRBV6-5 to TRBJ2-7; 10 bases match TRBD1. The CDR3 consists of 15 residues. In germline, CDR1 is MNHEY, CDR2 SVGAGI. Unmatched junction bases numbered 7, after V lost 6 bases and J lost 2 bases.

This clone was observed at least ten times. V and J are TRBV20-1 and TRBJ2-5, with D perhaps matching TRBD1 or TRBD2 (5 bases each). The V and J ends lost 3 bases and 5 bases respectively, with 7 bases between them. Germline V lookup: CDR1 DFQATT, CDR2 SNEGSKA (reference sequence). The CDR3 is 11 amino acids. CDR3 nucleotide sequence: TGCAGTGCTAGGGGGGTCGAGACCCAGTACTTC. It encodes CSARGVETQYF.

The rearrangement joins TRBV7-9 to TRBJ1-4; 9 bases fit TRBD1. Germline CDR1 is SEHNR and CDR2 is FQNEAQ (reference sequence). Unmatched junction bases numbered 2, after V lost 5 bases and J lost 1 base. The CDR3 spans 15 residues. The CDR3 here is CASSLGQGTNEKLFF. The CDR3 DNA reads TGTGCCAGCAGCCTGGGACAGGGAACTAATGAAAAACTGTTTTTT. Together with reference TRBV7-9 and TRBJ1-4, the CDR3 gives the full variable domain: DTGVSQNPRHKITKRGQNVTFRCDPISEHNRLYWYRQTLGQGPEFLTYFQNEAQLEKSRLLSDRFSAERPKGSFSTLEIQRTEQGDSAMYLCASSLGQGTNEKLFFGSGTQLSVL.

To note about this clone: At the DNA level, this CDR3 is encoded by other sequences in the same sample as well. The chain carries TRBV18 and TRBJ1-2; 7 bases are shared with TRBD1. Germline V gene data show CDR1 as KGHSH and CDR2 as LQKENI. V lost 3 bases to trimming and J lost 6 bases; unmatched junction nucleotides: 4. This CDR3 has 13 amino acids. The CDR3 sequence is CASSPRQGDGYTF. The CDR3, as DNA: TGTGCCAGCTCACCTCGCCAGGGGGATGGCTACACCTTC.

V gene TRBV2 combines with J gene TRBJ2-5; perhaps D is TRBD1 or TRBD2 (5 bases each). CDR3 length: 14 amino acids. The ends were cut back, 8 bases at V and 5 bases at J, with 18 bases in the middle. CDR1 SNHLY and CDR2 FYNNEI come from the germline V gene. The CDR3 coding sequence is TGTGCCAGCGCAGGGATTAGATCGGGGGAGACCCAGTACTTC. Its translation: CASAGIRSGETQYF.

This chain joins TRBV4-2 and TRBJ2-3; 9 bases fit TRBD2. V lost 0 bases, J lost 3 bases, and 4 bases stayed unmatched. The CDR3 spans 16 residues. Germline CDR1 LGHNA, CDR2 YNFKEQ. Here the CDR3 reads CASSQDSGSGTDTQYF. CDR3 DNA: TGTGCCAGCAGCCAAGATAGCGGGAGCGGGACAGATACGCAGTATTTT.

CDR3 in amino acids: CASSGQEQETQYF. In DNA form, the CDR3 reads TGTGCCAGCAGTGGACAGGAGCAAGAGACCCAGTACTTC. The V call is TRBV6-1, the J call TRBJ2-5; D perhaps matches TRBD1 (6 bases). The CDR3 totals 13 residues. From germline, CDR1 is MNHNS and CDR2 SASEGT. Trimming removed 4 bases at V and 2 bases at J, with 8 bases between.

At least ten counts were recorded for this clone. At the DNA level, this CDR3 is encoded by other sequences in the same sample as well. The chain links TRBV5-1 to TRBJ2-1; the D gene is possibly TRBD1 (6 bases). Germline V gene sequence: CDR1 SGHRS, CDR2 YFSETQ. Trimming left V 3 bases short and J 1 base short, with 11 bases between. The CDR3 extends over 15 amino acids. CDR3 bases: TGCGCCAGCAGCTCGGACAGCCTATCCTACAATGAGCAGTTCTTC. This sequence encodes CASSSDSLSYNEQFF.

This chain links TRBV7-8 with TRBJ2-2; D remains ambiguous. The CDR3 runs to 14 residues. The V end lost 1 base, the J end lost 7 bases, and 10 bases lay between the germline ends. CDR1 and CDR2 (germline): SGHVS, FQNEAQ. Here the CDR3 reads CASSLVRAGGELFF. DNA for the CDR3: TGTGCCAGCAGCTTAGTCCGCGCCGGCGGGGAGCTGTTTTTT.